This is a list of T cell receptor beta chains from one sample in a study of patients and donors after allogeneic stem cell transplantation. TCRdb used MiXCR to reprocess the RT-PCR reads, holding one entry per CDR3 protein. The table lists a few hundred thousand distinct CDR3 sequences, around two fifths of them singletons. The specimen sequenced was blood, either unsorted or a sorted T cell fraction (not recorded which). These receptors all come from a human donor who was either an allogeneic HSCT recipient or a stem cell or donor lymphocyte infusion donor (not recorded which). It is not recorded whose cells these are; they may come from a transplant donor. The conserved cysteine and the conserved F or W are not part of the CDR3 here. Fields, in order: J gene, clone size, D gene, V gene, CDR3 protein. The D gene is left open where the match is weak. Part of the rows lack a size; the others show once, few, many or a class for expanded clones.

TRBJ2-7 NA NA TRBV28 ASSSRPLFYEQY
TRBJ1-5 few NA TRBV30 AWSRHLREQPQH
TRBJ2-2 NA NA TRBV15 ATNAWGTGELF
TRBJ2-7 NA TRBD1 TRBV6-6 ASSRQTGFQREQY
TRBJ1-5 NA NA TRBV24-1 ATSEEGWRAQH
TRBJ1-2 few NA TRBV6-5 ASSYSVKNGYT
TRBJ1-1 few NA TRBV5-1 ASSPGTATEAF
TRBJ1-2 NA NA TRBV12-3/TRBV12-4 ASSFRWVYGYT
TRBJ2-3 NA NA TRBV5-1 ASSLEVAPDTQY
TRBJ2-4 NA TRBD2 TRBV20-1 SASRLAGMGIQY
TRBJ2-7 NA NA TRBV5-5 ASILDRGYEQY
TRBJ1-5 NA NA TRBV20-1 SASRGINQPQH
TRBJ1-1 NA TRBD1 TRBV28 ASSPGQGGTEAF
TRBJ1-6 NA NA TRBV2 ASRGLGNSPLH
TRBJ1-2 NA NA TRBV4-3 ASSQDREVYGYT
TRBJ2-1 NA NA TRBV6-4 ASSDGSRGSNNEQF
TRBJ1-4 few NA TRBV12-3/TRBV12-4 ASSLARAMNEKLF
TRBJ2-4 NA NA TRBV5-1 ASSLAGPVKNIQY
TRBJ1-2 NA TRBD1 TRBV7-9 ASSLEDRGLFHGYT
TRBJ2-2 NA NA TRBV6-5 ASGPTGELF
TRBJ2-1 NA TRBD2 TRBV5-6 ASSSRSGGLNNEQF
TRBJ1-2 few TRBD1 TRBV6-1 ASVGDRFFYGYT
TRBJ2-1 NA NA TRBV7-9 ASSPEVRDLEQF
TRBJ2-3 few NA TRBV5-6 ASSQTARRHTDTQY
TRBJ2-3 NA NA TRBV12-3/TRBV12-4 AIPVELNTDTQY
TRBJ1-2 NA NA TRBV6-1 ASSEVNRDYGYT
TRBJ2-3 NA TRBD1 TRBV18 ASSPGQGRSDTQY
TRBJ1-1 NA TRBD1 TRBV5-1 ASSTSRTGVNTEAF
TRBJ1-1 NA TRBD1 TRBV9 ASSVTQGANTEAF
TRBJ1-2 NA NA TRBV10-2 ASEDRHNYGYT
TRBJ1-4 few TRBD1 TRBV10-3 AIRQGSGEKLF
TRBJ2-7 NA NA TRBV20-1 SARVLDSSYEQY
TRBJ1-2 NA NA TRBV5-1 ASRGTAQQDYGYT
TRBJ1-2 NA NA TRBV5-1 ASSPLGGADFYGYT
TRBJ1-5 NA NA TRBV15 ATSRDTRDGQPQH
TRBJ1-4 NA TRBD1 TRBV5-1 ASSLEDRTLF
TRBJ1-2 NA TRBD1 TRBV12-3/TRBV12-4 ASSGTATGRGYT